Below are 8 T cell receptor beta chains sequenced from a single sample in a study of regulatory T cells in long-lasting Graves disease. The time point is: persistent/refractory GD, antithyroid drugs over 5 years with positive TRAb. Researchers made the TCR library from RNA that was extracted from PBMCs. CDR3 regions were amplified by Arm-PCR using iRepertoire HTBI primers to build TCR beta libraries. From the multiplex PCR reads, TCRdb called clonotypes with MiXCR, one entry per CDR3 protein. The sample yields 300,000 to 500,000 distinct CDR3 sequences, less than 25% seen once. This material consisted of peripheral blood mononuclear cells (PBMCs), taken when the disease was refractory, from a patient treated with antithyroid drugs. These receptors originate from a female donor with Graves disease.

This clonotype was counted at least ten times. This sequence joins TRBV3-1 and TRBJ2-5; TRBD2 agrees at 8 bases. This CDR3 has 18 residues. Germline CDR1 is LGHDT and CDR2 is YNNKEL (reference sequence). V shed 4 bases and J 4 bases; nucleotides not matched to a gene: 17. The CDR3 protein is CASSRSLLGAGGRETQYF. The DNA of the CDR3 is TGTGCCAGCAGCCGAAGCTTGCTCGGCGCGGGAGGAAGAGAGACCCAGTACTTC.

The genes are TRBV20-1 and TRBJ2-7; 7 nucleotides match TRBD2. After removal of 6 bases from V and 1 base from J, the junction contained 9 bases not matched to a gene. The CDR3 spans 14 residues. CDR1 DFQATT and CDR2 SNEGSKA come from the germline V gene (reference sequence). CDR3 nucleotides: TGCAGTGCGGGGGGGGGTGGGGATTCCTACGAGCAGTACTTC. It specifies CSAGGGGDSYEQYF.

This clonotype was counted a few times. The DNA for the CDR3 is TGTACCTCCGGGACCTCCTACGAGCAGTACTTC. Amino acids: CTSGTSYEQYF. V gene TRBV6-1 combines with J gene TRBJ2-7; the D gene could be TRBD1 or TRBD2 (5 bases each). The germline CDR1 and CDR2 sequences are MNHNS and SASEGT. The CDR3 contains 11 residues.

V is TRBV29-1 and J is TRBJ2-7; D may be TRBD1 (6 bases). Germline V gene data show CDR1 as SQVTM and CDR2 as ANQGSEA. The CDR3 contains 13 residues. V lost 2 bases and J 5 bases, leaving 13 bases between the germline ends. Here the CDR3 DNA reads TGCAGCGTTGAAACTGGGGGCTTAAACGAGCAGTACTTC. Translating gives CSVETGGLNEQYF.

The V and J genes are TRBV6-1 and TRBJ2-2; possibly TRBD2 for D (7 bases). The V end was cut by 7 bases, the J end by 0 bases, with 9 bases between. This CDR3 region has 14 residues. Per the germline V gene, CDR1 is MNHNS and CDR2 is SASEGT. The CDR3 DNA reads TGTGCCAGCACGGGGGGCGCGAACACCGGGGAGCTGTTTTTT. Protein: CASTGGANTGELFF.

This clonotype was recorded many times. CDR3 residues: CSAPWGRVETQYF. The CDR3 bases are TGCAGTGCACCTTGGGGGAGGGTAGAGACCCAGTACTTC. J is TRBJ2-5 and V is TRBV20-1; 7 nucleotides line up with TRBD2. Germline loops: CDR1 DFQATT, CDR2 SNEGSKA (reference sequence). The CDR3 consists of 13 residues. V lost 6 bases to trimming and J lost 4 bases; unmatched junction nucleotides: 8.

About this clonotype itself: This clone may be a read error of a much larger clone one base away. CDR3 bases: TGTGCCAGCGGCCCGAGACTAGCGGGAGGATCCTACGAGCAGTACTTC. It codes for CASGPRLAGGSYEQYF. The gene calls are TRBV7-2 and TRBJ2-7, with 13 bases identical to TRBD2. CDR1 SGHTA and CDR2 FQGNSA come from the germline V gene. With 8 bases clipped from V and 1 base from J, the junction kept 8 bases outside the gene matches. CDR3 length: 16 amino acids.

This clonotype has more than one count but fewer than ten. The chain carries TRBV3-1 and TRBJ2-1; D remains ambiguous. This CDR3 comprises 12 residues. CDR1 LGHDT and CDR2 YNNKEL come from the germline V gene (reference sequence). Trimming shortened V by 0 bases and J by 9 bases, and 6 bases separated the two germline ends. The CDR3 here is CASSQDGREQFF. CDR3 DNA: TGTGCCAGCAGCCAAGATGGCCGTGAGCAGTTCTTC.